This T cell receptor beta chain was sequenced in a study of CXCR3-negative and CXCR3-positive naive CD8 T cells. General study results and limits: Memory, not naive, CXCR3-negative and CXCR3-positive cells differed in TRBV-TRBJ usage. Relative to memory CD8+ cells, whose diversity was much lower, both naive subsets had comparably high diversity. In CXCR3-positive naive cells, the TRB CDR3s were more hydrophobic than in CXCR3-negative naive cells.

This CDR3 has 15 amino acids. Germline V gene sequence: CDR1 MNHEY, CDR2 SMNVEV (reference sequence). The TRB libraries of cDNA were built by UMI-labeled 5' RACE. TCRdb re-called the 5' RACE reads and gives one entry per CDR3 protein, without DNA. The sample totals 55,000 to 70,000 distinct CDR3 sequences. As concerns this clonotype: What it recognizes is unknown.

Approximately 300,000 cells per CD8+ T cell subset were flow-sorted in triplicate. By phenotype, naive CD8+ T cells were CD45RO-CCR7+CD27+CD95-. The sequence was collected from a human donor in good health. Some clones in this sample may be carry-over from other donors' samples. The specimen sequenced was naive CXCR3+ CD8+ T cells from blood. The sample's subset: CD45RO-CCR7+CD27+CD95- naive CD8+ T cells expressing CXCR3 (TNR3+). The chain recombines TRBV27 with TRBJ2-1. CDR3 residues: CASSPSGGSYNEQFF.